The clone carrying this TCR beta chain occurred many times. Its target is unknown. There were TCR beta CDR3 regions amplified from RNA transcripts. Carried out on the TCR CDR3, a first-round RT-PCR used the HTBI primer set. TCRdb processed the multiplex PCR reads anew with MiXCR; each CDR3 protein has one entry. This sample has 280,000 or so distinct CDR3 sequences, with around 15% found just once. This sample was included in a study of T cells in Graves' hyperthyroidism and ophthalmopathy. Notes on the study in general: Blood samples included most of the expanded thyroid clonotypes exceeding 0.001.

Trimming took 0 bases from V and 2 from J, leaving 9 bases between them. CDR1 and CDR2 from the germline V gene are SGDLS and YYNGEE. The CDR3 runs 14 residues. The clonotype comes from a woman aged 50 to 65 with Graves' hyperthyroidism that later progressed to Graves' ophthalmopathy. V is TRBV9 and J is TRBJ2-7; D is unresolved. Input material: blood. The CDR3 DNA sequence: TGTGCCAGCAGCGTAGGTTCGGCAGCCTACGAGCAGTACTTC. Residues: CASSVGSAAYEQYF.